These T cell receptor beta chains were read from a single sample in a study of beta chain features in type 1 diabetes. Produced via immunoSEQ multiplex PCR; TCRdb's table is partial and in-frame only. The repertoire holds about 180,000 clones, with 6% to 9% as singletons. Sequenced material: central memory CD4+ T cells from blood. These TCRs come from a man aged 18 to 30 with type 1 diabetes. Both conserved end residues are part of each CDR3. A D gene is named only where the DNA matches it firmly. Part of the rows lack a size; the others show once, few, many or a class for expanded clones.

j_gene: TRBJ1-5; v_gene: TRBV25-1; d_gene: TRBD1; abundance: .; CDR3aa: CASSQDRGLQHF; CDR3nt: TGTGCCAGCAGCCAAGACAGGGGATTGCAACATTTT
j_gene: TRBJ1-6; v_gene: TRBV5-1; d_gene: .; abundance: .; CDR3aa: CASSLTGYNSPLHF; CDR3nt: TGCGCCAGCAGCTTGACGGGGTATAATTCACCCCTCCACTTT
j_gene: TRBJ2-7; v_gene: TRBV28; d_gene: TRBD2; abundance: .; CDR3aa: CASRPHGEGREQYF; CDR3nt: TGTGCCAGCAGACCCCACGGGGAGGGGAGGGAGCAGTACTTC
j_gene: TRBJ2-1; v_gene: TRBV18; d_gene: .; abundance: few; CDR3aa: CASSPTGDNEQFF; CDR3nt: TGTGCCAGCTCACCTACTGGAGACAATGAGCAGTTCTTC
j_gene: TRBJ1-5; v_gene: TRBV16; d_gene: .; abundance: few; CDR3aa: CASSQSTGTQPQHF; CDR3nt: TGTGCCAGCAGCCAATCCACAGGGACCCAGCCCCAGCATTTT
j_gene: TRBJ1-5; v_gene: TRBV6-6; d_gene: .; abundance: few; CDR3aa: CASSPGQPQHF; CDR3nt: TGTGCCAGCAGCCCCGGGCAGCCCCAGCATTTT
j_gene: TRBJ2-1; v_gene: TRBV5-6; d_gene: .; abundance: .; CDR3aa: CASSRWAGEQFF; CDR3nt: TGTGCCAGCAGCCGGTGGGCGGGTGAGCAGTTCTTC
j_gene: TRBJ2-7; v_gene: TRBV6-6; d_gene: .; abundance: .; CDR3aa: CASSYSSPSTGYEQYF; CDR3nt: TGTGCCAGCAGTTACTCATCCCCCTCGACAGGCTACGAGCAGTACTTC
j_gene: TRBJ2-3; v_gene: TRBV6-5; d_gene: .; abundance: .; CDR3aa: CASSYGGRVADTQYF; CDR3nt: TGTGCCAGCAGTTACGGGGGCAGGGTAGCAGATACGCAGTATTTT
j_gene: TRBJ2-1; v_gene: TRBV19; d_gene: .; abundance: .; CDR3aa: CASSIEATVEQFF; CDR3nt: TGTGCCAGTAGTATAGAAGCGACCGTTGAGCAGTTCTTC
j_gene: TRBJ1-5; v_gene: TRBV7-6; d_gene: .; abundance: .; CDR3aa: CASSKDYGPQHF; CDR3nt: TGTGCCAGCAGCAAGGACTATGGGCCCCAGCATTTT
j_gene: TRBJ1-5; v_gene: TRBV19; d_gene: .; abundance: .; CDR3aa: CASTPGGPQPQHF; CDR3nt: TGTGCCAGTACCCCCGGGGGGCCTCAGCCCCAGCATTTT
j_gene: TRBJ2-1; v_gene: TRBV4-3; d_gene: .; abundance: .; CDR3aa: CASSQEDWREQFF; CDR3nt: TGCGCCAGCAGCCAAGAAGATTGGCGGGAGCAGTTCTTC
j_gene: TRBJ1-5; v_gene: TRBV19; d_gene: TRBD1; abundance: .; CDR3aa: CAMGQGINQPQHF; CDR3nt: TGTGCCATGGGACAGGGGATTAATCAGCCCCAGCATTTT
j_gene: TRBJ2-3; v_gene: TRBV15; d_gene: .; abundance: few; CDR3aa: CATSPRADTQYF; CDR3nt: TGTGCCACCAGCCCGAGGGCAGATACGCAGTATTTT
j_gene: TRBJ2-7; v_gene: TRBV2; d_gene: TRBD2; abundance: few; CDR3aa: CASLPGLAGYEQYF; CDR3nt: TGTGCCAGCTTACCGGGACTAGCGGGATACGAGCAGTACTTC
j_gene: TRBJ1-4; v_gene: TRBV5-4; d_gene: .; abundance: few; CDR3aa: CASSLGPQEKLFF; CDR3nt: TGTGCCAGCAGCTTGGGTCCCCAGGAAAAACTGTTTTTT
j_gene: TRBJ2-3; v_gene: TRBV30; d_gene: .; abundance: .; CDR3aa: CAWNGPSGDTQYF; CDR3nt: TGTGCCTGGAATGGGCCATCCGGAGATACGCAGTATTTT
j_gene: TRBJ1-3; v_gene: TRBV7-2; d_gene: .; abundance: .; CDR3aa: CASSLVRRSSGNTIYF; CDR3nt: TGTGCCAGCAGCTTAGTCCGCAGGTCATCTGGAAACACCATATATTTT
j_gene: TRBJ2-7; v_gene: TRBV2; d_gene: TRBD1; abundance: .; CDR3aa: CASSEAGQGTSF; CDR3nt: TGTGCCAGCAGTGAAGCTGGACAGGGAACGTCCTTC
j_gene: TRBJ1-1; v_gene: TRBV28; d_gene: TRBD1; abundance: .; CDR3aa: CASRGQAPSTEAFF; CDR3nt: TGTGCCAGCCGCGGACAGGCCCCTTCGACTGAAGCTTTCTTT
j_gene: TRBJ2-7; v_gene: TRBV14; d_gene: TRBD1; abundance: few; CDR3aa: CASAVGQGGEQYF; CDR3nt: TGTGCCAGCGCGGTCGGACAGGGTGGCGAGCAGTACTTC
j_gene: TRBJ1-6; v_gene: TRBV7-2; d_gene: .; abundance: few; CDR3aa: CASSLEGGDNSPLHF; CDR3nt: TGTGCCAGCAGCTTAGAGGGGGGGGATAATTCACCCCTCCACTTT
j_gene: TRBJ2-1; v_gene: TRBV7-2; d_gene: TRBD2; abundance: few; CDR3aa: CASSNGLDSYNEQFF; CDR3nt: TGTGCCAGCAGCAATGGACTAGACTCCTACAATGAGCAGTTCTTC
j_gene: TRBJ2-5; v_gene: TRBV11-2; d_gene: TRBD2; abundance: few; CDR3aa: CASSFRLAGNQETQYF; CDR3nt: TGTGCCAGCAGCTTTCGTCTAGCGGGAAACCAAGAGACCCAGTACTTC
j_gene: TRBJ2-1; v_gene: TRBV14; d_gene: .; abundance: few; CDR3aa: CASSQVVSSREQFF; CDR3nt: TGTGCCAGCAGCCAAGTGGTTAGTTCTAGGGAGCAGTTCTTC
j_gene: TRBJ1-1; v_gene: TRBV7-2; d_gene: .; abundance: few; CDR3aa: CASSLLGPGLTEAFF; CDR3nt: TGTGCCAGCAGCCTCTTAGGACCGGGGTTGACTGAAGCTTTCTTT
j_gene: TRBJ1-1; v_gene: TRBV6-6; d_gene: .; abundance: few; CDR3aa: CASRFSGGGAEAFF; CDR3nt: TGTGCCAGCAGGTTCTCAGGTGGAGGGGCTGAAGCTTTCTTT
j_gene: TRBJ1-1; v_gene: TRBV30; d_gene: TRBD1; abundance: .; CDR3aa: CAWTGGMGNTEAFF; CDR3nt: TGTGCCTGGACAGGGGGCATGGGGAACACTGAAGCTTTCTTT
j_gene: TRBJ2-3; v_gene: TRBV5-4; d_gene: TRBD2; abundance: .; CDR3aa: CASSLVSSGTGIVTQYF; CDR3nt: TGTGCCAGCAGCTTGGTTTCTAGCGGGACGGGCATCGTCACGCAGTATTTT
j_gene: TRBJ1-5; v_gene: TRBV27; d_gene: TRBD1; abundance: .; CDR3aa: CASGSGTGRFSNQPQHF; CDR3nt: TGTGCCAGCGGATCCGGGACAGGGCGTTTTAGCAATCAGCCCCAGCATTTT
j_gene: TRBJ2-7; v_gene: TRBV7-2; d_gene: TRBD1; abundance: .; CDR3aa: CASSPTALTGSFHEQYF; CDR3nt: TGTGCCAGCAGCCCAACTGCCTTGACAGGGTCCTTCCACGAGCAGTACTTC
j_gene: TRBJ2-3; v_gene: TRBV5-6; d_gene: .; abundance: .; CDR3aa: CASSLRGPVSGVEYF; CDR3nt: TGTGCCAGCAGCCTCCGGGGTCCAGTGTCGGGGGTGGAGTATTTT
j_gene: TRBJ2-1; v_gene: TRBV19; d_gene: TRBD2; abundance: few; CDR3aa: CASSITSGGSYNEQFF; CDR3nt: TGTGCCAGTAGTATCACGTCCGGGGGGTCCTACAATGAGCAGTTCTTC
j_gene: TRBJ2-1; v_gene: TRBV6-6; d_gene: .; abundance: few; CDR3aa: CASSYDSDYNNEQFF; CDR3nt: TGTGCCAGCAGTTACGATTCGGACTATAACAATGAGCAGTTCTTC
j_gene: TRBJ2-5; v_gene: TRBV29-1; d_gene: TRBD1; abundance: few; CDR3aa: CSVGATGAQETQYF; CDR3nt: TGCAGCGTTGGGGCGACAGGGGCACAAGAGACCCAGTACTTC
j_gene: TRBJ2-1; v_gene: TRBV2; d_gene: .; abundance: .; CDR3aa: CASSFLPSAYNEQFF; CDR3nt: TGTGCCAGCAGTTTCCTACCTTCCGCCTACAATGAGCAGTTCTTC
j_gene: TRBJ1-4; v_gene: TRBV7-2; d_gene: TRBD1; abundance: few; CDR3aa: CASSPGGTGAKLFF; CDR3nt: TGTGCCAGCAGCCCAGGTGGGACAGGGGCCAAACTGTTTTTT
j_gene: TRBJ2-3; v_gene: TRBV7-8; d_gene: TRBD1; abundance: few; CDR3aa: CASSQGTGRTDTQYF; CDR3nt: TGTGCCAGCAGCCAGGGGACAGGGCGCACAGATACGCAGTATTTT
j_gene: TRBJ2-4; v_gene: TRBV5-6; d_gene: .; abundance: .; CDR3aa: CASSRRLAKNIQYF; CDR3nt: TGTGCCAGCAGCCGGAGACTAGCCAAAAACATTCAGTACTTC
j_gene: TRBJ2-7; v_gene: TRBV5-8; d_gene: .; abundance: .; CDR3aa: CASSPTGLTYEQYF; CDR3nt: TGTGCCAGCAGCCCCACAGGGCTAACCTACGAGCAGTACTTC
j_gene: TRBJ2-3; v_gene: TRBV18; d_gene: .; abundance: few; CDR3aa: CASSPDRDTQYF; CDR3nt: TGTGCCAGCTCACCAGACAGGGATACGCAGTATTTT
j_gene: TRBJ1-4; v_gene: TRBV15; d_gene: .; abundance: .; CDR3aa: CATSREGLEKLFF; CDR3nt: TGTGCCACCAGCAGAGAGGGTTTGGAGAAACTGTTTTTT
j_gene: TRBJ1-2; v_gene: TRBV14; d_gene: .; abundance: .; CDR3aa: CASSQVDGAYGYTF; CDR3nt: TGTGCCAGCAGCCAAGTTGACGGAGCCTATGGCTACACCTTC
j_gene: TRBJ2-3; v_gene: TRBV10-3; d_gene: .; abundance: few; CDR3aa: CATKDSTDTQYF; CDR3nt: TGTGCCACGAAGGACTCCACAGATACGCAGTATTTT
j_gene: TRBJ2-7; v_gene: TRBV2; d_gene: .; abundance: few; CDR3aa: CASSEQSPSEQYF; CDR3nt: TGTGCCAGCAGTGAACAGTCCCCCTCCGAGCAGTACTTC
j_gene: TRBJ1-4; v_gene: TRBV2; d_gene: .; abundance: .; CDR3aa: CASSRQLNEKLFF; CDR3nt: TGTGCCAGCAGCCGACAGCTTAATGAAAAACTGTTTTTT
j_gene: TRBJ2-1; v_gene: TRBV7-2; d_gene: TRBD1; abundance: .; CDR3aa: CASSLAPGTGRNEQFF; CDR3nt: TGTGCCAGCAGCTTAGCCCCGGGGACAGGGAGGAATGAGCAGTTCTTC
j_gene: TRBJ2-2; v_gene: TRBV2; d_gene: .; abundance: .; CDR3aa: CASRRGTANGELFF; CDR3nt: TGTGCCAGCCGGAGGGGCACAGCTAACGGGGAGCTGTTTTTT
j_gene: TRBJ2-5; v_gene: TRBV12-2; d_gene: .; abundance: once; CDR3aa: CASRLVEKARETQYF; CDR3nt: TGTGCAAGTCGCTTAGTAGAGAAGGCCAGGGAGACCCAGTACTTC
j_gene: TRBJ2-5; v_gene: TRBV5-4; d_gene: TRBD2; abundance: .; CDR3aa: CASSLRSGGAMYQETQYF; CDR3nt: TGTGCCAGCAGCCTCCGTAGCGGGGGAGCTATGTACCAAGAGACCCAGTACTTC
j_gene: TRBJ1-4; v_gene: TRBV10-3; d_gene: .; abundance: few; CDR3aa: CAISVTGTNEKLFF; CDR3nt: TGTGCCATCAGTGTAACAGGGACTAATGAAAAACTGTTTTTT
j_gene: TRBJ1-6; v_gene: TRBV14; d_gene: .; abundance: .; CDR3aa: CASSQDRARYGALHF; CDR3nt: TGTGCCAGCAGCCAAGATCGGGCCCGGTACGGGGCCCTCCACTTT
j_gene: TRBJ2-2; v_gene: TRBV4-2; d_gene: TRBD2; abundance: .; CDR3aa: CASSHSSGMNTGELFF; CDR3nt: TGTGCCAGCAGCCATTCTAGCGGGATGAACACCGGGGAGCTGTTTTTT
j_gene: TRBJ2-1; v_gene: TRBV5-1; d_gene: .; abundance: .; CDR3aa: CASSLSGHPNGDEQFF; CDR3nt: TGCGCCAGCAGCTTATCGGGACACCCCAATGGGGATGAGCAGTTCTTC
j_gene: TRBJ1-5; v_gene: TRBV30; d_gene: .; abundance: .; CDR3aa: CAWSVTGTNQPQHF; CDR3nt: TGTGCCTGGAGTGTAACAGGGACGAATCAGCCCCAGCATTTT
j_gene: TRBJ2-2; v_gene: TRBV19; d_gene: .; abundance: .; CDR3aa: CASSADWGNTGELFF; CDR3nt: TGTGCCAGTAGTGCGGACTGGGGTAACACCGGGGAGCTGTTTTTT
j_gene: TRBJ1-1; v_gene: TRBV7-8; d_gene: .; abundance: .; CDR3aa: CASSQGWGRGTEAFF; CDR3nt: TGTGCCAGCAGCCAAGGGTGGGGGAGGGGCACTGAAGCTTTCTTT
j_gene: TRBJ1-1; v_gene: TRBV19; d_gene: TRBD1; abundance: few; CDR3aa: CASRLTDREVFF; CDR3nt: TGTGCCAGTAGGTTAACGGACAGGGAGGTTTTCTTT
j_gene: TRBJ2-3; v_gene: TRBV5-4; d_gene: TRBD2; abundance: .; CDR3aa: CASSPTSAGTDTQYF; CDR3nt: TGTGCCAGCAGTCCCACTAGCGCTGGCACAGATACGCAGTATTTT